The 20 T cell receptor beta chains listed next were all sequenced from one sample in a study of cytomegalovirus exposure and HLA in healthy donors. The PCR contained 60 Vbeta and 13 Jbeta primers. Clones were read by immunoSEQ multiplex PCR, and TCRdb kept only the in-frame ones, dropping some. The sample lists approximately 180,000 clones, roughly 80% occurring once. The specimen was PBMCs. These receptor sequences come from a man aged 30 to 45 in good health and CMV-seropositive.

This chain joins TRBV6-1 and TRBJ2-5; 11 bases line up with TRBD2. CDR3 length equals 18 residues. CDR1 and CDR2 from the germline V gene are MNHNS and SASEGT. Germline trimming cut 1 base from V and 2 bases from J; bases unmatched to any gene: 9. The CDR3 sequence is CASSEVVAGGPVQETQYF. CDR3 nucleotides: TGTGCCAGCAGTGAAGTGGTAGCGGGAGGGCCGGTACAAGAGACCCAGTACTTC.

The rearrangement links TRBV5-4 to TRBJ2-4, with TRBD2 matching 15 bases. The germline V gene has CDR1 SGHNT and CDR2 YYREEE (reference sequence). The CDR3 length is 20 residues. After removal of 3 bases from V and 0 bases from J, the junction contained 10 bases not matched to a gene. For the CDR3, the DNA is TGTGCCAGCAGCTCCTCCGCAGGACTAGCGGGAGGGCTAGCCAAAAACATTCAGTACTTC. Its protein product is CASSSSAGLAGGLAKNIQYF.

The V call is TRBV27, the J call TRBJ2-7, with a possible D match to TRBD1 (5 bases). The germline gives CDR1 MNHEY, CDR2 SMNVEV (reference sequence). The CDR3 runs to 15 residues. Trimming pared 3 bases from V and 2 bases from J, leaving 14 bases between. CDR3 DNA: TGTGCCAGCAGTTTTACCGACAGAATACCCTACGAGCAGTACTTC. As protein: CASSFTDRIPYEQYF.

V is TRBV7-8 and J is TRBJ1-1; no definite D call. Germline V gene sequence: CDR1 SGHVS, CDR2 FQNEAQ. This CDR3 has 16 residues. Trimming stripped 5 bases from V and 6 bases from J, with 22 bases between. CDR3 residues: CASSPSRERSKPEAFF. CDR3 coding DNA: TGTGCCAGCAGCCCCAGCCGGGAGAGGTCGAAGCCTGAAGCTTTCTTT.

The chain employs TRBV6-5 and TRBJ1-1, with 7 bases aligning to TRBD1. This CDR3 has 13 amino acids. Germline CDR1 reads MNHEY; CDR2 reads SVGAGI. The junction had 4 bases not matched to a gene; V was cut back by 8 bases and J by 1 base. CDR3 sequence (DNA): TGTGCCAGCCTTAGGGGGCAGAACACTGAAGCTTTCTTT. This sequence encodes CASLRGQNTEAFF.

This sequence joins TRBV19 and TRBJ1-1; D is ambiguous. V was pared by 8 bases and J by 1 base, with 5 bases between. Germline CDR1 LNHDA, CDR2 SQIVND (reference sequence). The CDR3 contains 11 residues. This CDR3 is CASRRNTEAFF. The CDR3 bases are TGTGCCAGTCGGAGGAACACTGAAGCTTTCTTT.

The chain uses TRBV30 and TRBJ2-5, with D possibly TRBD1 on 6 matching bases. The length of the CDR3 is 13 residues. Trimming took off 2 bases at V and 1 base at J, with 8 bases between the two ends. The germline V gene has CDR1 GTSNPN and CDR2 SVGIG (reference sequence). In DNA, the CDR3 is TGTGCCTGGAGTAGACAGGTCCAAGAGACCCAGTACTTC. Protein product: CAWSRQVQETQYF. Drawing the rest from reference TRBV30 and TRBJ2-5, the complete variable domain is SQTIHQWPATLVQPVGSPLSLECTVEGTSNPNLYWYRQAAGRGLQLLFYSVGIGQISSEVPQNLSASRPQDRQFILSSKKLLLSDSGFYLCAWSRQVQETQYFGPGTRLLVL.

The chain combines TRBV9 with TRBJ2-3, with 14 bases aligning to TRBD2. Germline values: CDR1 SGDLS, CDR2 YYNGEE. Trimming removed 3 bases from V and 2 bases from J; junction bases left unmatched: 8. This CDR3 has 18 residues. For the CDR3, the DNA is TGTGCCAGCAGCGACAACCCGACTAGCGGGGGGGTCACAGATACGCAGTATTTT. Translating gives CASSDNPTSGGVTDTQYF.

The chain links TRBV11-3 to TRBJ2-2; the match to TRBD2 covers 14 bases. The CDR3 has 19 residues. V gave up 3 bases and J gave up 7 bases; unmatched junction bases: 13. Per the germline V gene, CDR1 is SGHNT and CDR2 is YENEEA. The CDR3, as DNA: TGTGCCAGCAGCTTCGCCGGGACTAGCGGGAGCGCCGTTGACGGGGAGCTGTTTTTT. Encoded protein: CASSFAGTSGSAVDGELFF.

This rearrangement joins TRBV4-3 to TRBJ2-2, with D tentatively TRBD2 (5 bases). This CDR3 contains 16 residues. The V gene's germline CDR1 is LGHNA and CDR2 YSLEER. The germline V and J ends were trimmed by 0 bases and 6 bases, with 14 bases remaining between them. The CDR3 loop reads CASSQDSAARAGELFF. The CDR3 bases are TGCGCCAGCAGCCAAGATTCAGCGGCGCGGGCCGGGGAGCTGTTTTTT.

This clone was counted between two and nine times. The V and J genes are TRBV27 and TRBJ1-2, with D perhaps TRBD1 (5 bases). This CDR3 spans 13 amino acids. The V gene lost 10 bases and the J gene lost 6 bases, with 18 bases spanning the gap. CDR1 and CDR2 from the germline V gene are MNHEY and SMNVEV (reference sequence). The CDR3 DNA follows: TGTGCCACTCGACCGAACAGGATGGATGGCTACACCTTC. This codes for CATRPNRMDGYTF.

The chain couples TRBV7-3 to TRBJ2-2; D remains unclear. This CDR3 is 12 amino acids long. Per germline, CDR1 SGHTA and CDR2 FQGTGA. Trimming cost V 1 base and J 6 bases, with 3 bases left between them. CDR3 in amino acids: CASSLSAGELFF. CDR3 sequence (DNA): TGTGCCAGCAGCTTAAGCGCCGGGGAGCTGTTTTTT.

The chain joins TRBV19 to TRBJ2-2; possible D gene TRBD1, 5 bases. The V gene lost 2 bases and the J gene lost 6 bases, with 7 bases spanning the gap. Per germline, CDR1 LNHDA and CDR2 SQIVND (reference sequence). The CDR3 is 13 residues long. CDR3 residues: CASSIQGPGELFF. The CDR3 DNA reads TGTGCCAGTAGTATACAGGGCCCCGGGGAGCTGTTTTTT. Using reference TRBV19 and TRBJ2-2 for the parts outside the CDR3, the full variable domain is DGGITQSPKYLFRKEGQNVTLSCEQNLNHDAMYWYRQDPGQGLRLIYYSQIVNDFQKGDIAEGYSVSREKKESFPLTVTSAQKNPTAFYLCASSIQGPGELFFGEGSRLTVL.

The CDR3 nucleotides are TGTGCCAGTAGTAGCCATCCGGGACTAGCGGGAGCCCGTGTAGGAGCCGAGTACTTC. Amino acid sequence: CASSSHPGLAGARVGAEYF. The chain links TRBV19 to TRBJ2-7; TRBD2 aligns across 14 bases. CDR1 is LNHDA, CDR2 SQIVND, per germline (reference sequence). The CDR3 sequence is 19 residues long. The junction had 22 bases not matched to a gene; V was cut back by 4 bases and J by 11 bases.

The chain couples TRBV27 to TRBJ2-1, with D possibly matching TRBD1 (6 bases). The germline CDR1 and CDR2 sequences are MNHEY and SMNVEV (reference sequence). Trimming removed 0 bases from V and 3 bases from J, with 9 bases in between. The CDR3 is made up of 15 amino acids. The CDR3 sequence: CASSLSGHNYNEQFF. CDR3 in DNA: TGTGCCAGCAGTTTATCGGGACATAACTACAATGAGCAGTTCTTC.

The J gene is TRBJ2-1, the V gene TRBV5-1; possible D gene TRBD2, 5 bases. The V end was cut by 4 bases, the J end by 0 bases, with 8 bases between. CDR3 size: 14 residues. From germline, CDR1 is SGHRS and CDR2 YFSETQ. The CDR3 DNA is TGCGCCAGCAGCCGGGCGGGCTCCTACAATGAGCAGTTCTTC. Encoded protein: CASSRAGSYNEQFF.

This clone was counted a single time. The DNA for the CDR3 is TGTGCCAGCAGCCTTACAGGTTTGGTAGGCCAGTACTTC. Amino acid sequence: CASSLTGLVGQYF. This chain joins TRBV11-2 and TRBJ2-5; TRBD1 is a possible D gene (5 bases). Trimming stripped 5 bases from V and 10 bases from J, with 17 bases between. Germline V gives CDR1 SGHAT, CDR2 FQNNGV. CDR3 size: 13 residues.

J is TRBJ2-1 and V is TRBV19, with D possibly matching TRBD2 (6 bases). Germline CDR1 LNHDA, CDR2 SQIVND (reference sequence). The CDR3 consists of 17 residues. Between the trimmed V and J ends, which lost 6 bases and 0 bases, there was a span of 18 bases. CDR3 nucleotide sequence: TGTGCCAGTAGACCGCCGGGACTTACTGGCTCCTACAATGAGCAGTTCTTC. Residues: CASRPPGLTGSYNEQFF.

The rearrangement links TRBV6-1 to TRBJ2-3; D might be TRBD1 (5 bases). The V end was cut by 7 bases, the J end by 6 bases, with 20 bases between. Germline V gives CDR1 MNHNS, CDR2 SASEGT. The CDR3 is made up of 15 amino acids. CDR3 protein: CASNPWGGLFDTQYF. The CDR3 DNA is TGTGCCAGCAATCCCTGGGGCGGCTTATTCGATACGCAGTATTTT.

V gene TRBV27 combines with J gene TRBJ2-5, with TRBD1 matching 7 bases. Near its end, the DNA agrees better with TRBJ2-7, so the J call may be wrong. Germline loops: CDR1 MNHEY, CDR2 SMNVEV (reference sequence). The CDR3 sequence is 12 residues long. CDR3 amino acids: CASGAGGYEQYF. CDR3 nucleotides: TGTGCCAGCGGCGCAGGGGGCTACGAGCAGTACTTC.